In this sample, the clone carrying this T cell receptor beta chain turned up many times. What it binds is unknown. This record comes from a study of early T cells in non-severe SARS-CoV-2 infection. Study at large: Bulk RNA from unsorted whole blood was sequenced; chains were unpaired.

Study results and limitations: The VDJdb matching leaned toward anti-spike CD8 responses and overlooked private and CD4 specificities.

Individual cDNA molecules were tagged with unique molecular identifiers. TCRdb analysed the 5' RACE reads with MiXCR anew, one entry per CDR3 protein. The repertoire holds fewer than 35,000 distinct CDR3 sequences, with 4% to 5.5% as singletons. V was pared by 6 bases and J by 5 bases, with 4 bases of the junction left unmatched. Germline V gives CDR1 SNHLY, CDR2 FYNNEI. There are 14 residues in the CDR3. This clonotype was obtained from an adult who was a healthcare worker with PCR-confirmed SARS-CoV-2 infection or an uninfected control (not recorded which). The gene calls are TRBV2 and TRBJ2-1, with TRBD1 matching 10 bases. Sequences were obtained from whole blood. The CDR3 reads CASRDRGINNEQFF. CDR3 bases: TGTGCCAGCAGGGACAGGGGGATAAACAATGAGCAGTTCTTC.